A selection of T cell receptor beta chains follows, all from one sample in a study of control samples from healthy donors and cancer patients. Assay: immunoSEQ multiplex PCR; the TCRdb copy retains only in-frame clones and omits some. Of about 90,000 clones in the sample, 85% to 95% were seen once. The sample comprised blood. The receptors come from a woman in her 30s in good health. CDR3s include the opening cysteine and the closing phenylalanine or tryptophan. A D gene is named only where the DNA matches it firmly. A clone size is listed for some rows: how often the clone was seen (once, few, many), or a class if it is expanded.

TRBV5-6	TRBJ1-4	NA	NA	TGTGCCAGCAGCTCCTCCGAGGGGCTATTAAATGAAAAACTGTTTTTT	CASSSSEGLLNEKLFF
TRBV4-1	TRBJ2-1	TRBD2	NA	TGCGCCAGCAGCCAATTCTGGACTAGCGGGTCCTACAATGAGCAGTTCTTC	CASSQFWTSGSYNEQFF
TRBV19	TRBJ1-1	NA	NA	TGTGCCAGTAGTAGTCTGGGTTCGGTGAACACTGAAGCTTTCTTT	CASSSLGSVNTEAFF
TRBV27	TRBJ2-1	NA	NA	TGTGCCAGCAGTGAGCGGGTCCCCTACAATGAGCAGTTCTTC	CASSERVPYNEQFF
TRBV7-9	TRBJ1-6	TRBD1	NA	TGTGCCAGCAGCCAAAGGCCGGGACAGAATAATTCACCCCTCCACTTT	CASSQRPGQNNSPLHF
TRBV10-3	TRBJ2-7	NA	NA	TGTGCCATCCGTAGACAGGGAGGTTATTACGAGCAGTACTTC	CAIRRQGGYYEQYF
TRBV28	TRBJ1-2	NA	once	TGTGCCAGCAGCCCTGGGGGTACAGTGGATGGCTACACCTTC	CASSPGGTVDGYTF
TRBV24-1	TRBJ2-3	TRBD1	NA	TGTGCCACCAGTGATGTGGACCCGGGTGACAGGGTGTATGCGCAGTATTTT	CATSDVDPGDRVYAQYF
TRBV11-2	TRBJ1-4	TRBD1	NA	TGTGCCAGCAGCTTAGGGCAGGGGGCGATACCTGAAAAACTGTTTTTT	CASSLGQGAIPEKLFF
TRBV11-2	TRBJ1-1	NA	NA	TGTGCCAGCAGCTTCTCCCCCTGGGGGTTAACAGGGAACACTGAAGCTTTCTTT	CASSFSPWGLTGNTEAFF
TRBV5-1	TRBJ1-6	NA	once	TGCGCCAGCAGCTTGGTCGGCAGGGTAGGGGATTCACCCCTCCACTTT	CASSLVGRVGDSPLHF
TRBV10-2	TRBJ1-2	NA	NA	TGCGCCAGCAGTGTAGACACTAACTATGGCTACACCTTC	CASSVDTNYGYTF
TRBV5-1	TRBJ1-1	NA	NA	TGCGCCAGCAGCTTGTGGAGGAACACTGAAGCTTTCTTT	CASSLWRNTEAFF
TRBV23-1	TRBJ1-5	NA	few	TGCGCCAGCCTCCCGTCGGGGGGCTGGGGCAATCAGCCCCAGCATTTT	CASLPSGGWGNQPQHF
TRBV30	TRBJ2-3	TRBD2	NA	TGTGCCTGGGGTAGAGCGGGGAGCACAGATACGCAGTATTTT	CAWGRAGSTDTQYF
TRBV18	TRBJ1-6	NA	once	TGTGCCAGCTCACCACGGGACGATGGTTATTCACCCCTCCACTTT	CASSPRDDGYSPLHF
TRBV19	TRBJ1-1	NA	NA	TGTGCCAGCGAGACAACGAACACTGAAGCTTTCTTT	CASETTNTEAFF
TRBV7-9	TRBJ1-4	NA	NA	TGTGCCAGCAGCGGCCGGGACGCGAAAGGGCGTGGTAATGAAAAACTGTTTTTT	CASSGRDAKGRGNEKLFF
TRBV27	TRBJ1-2	TRBD1	NA	TGTGCCAGCAGTTCCGAGCACAGGGGAGACTATGGCTACACCTTC	CASSSEHRGDYGYTF
TRBV29-1	TRBJ1-1	NA	NA	TGCAGCGTTGAAAAGCTCGCGGATACTGAAGCTTTCTTT	CSVEKLADTEAFF
TRBV28	TRBJ1-3	NA	NA	TGTGCCAGCATCGGGGGGTTCTCTGGAAACACCATATATTTT	CASIGGFSGNTIYF
TRBV9	TRBJ2-5	TRBD1	NA	TGTGCCAGCAGCGGGACAGGGTGGGAGACCCAGTACTTC	CASSGTGWETQYF
TRBV19	TRBJ2-7	NA	NA	TGTGCCAGTAGCTCGGACGGCTACTACGAGCAGTACTTC	CASSSDGYYEQYF
TRBV11-2	TRBJ2-7	TRBD1	NA	TGTGCCAGCAGCCCAAGACAGGGTTCCTACGAGCAGTACTTC	CASSPRQGSYEQYF
TRBV24-1	TRBJ2-1	NA	NA	TGTGCCACGATGGACCTCTCTTACAATGAGCAGTTCTTC	CATMDLSYNEQFF
TRBV28	TRBJ1-2	NA	NA	TGTGCCAGCAGTTTGTCCGATCTGAAGGGGAGCTACACCTTC	CASSLSDLKGSYTF
TRBV5-1	TRBJ2-1	TRBD2	NA	TGCGCCAGCAGCAATAGACTAGCGGGGGCGTACAATGAGCAGTTCTTC	CASSNRLAGAYNEQFF